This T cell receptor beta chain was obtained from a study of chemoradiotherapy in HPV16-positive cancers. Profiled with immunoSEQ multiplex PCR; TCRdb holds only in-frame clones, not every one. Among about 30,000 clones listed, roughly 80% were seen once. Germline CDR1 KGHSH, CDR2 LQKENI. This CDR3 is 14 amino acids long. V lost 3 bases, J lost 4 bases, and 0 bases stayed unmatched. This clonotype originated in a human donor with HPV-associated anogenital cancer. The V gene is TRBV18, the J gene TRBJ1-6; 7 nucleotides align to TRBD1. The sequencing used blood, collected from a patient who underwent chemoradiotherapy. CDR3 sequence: CASSPGQYNSPLHF. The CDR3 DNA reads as TGTGCCAGCTCACCGGGACAGTATAATTCACCCCTCCACTTT.